Each of the 20 T cell receptor beta chains below was sequenced from the same sample in a study of cytomegalovirus exposure and HLA in healthy donors. PCR was performed using 60 Vbeta and 13 Jbeta primers. Clones were read by immunoSEQ multiplex PCR, and TCRdb kept only the in-frame ones, dropping some. The sample comprises 150,000 to 200,000 clones, roughly 86% of which are singletons, and 1.5% to 2% rests with the top ten. Sequenced sample: PBMCs. These receptors originate from a woman between 18 and 29 years old in good health and CMV-seronegative.

The rearrangement joins TRBV19 to TRBJ1-1; the D is unclear. V gave up 5 bases and J gave up 0 bases, with 7 bases separating them. CDR1 is LNHDA and CDR2 is SQIVND in the germline V gene (reference sequence). The CDR3 contains 13 residues. The CDR3 nucleotides are TGTGCCAGTAGTCGCAGGATGAACACTGAAGCTTTCTTT. Translating gives CASSRRMNTEAFF.

A word on this clone: This may stem from a read error, because a much larger clone lies one nucleotide away. The sample has other DNA sequences that encode this CDR3 too. This sequence joins TRBV13 and TRBJ2-7, with TRBD1 identical over 12 bases. The CDR3 sequence is 15 residues long. Germline-derived CDR1 and CDR2 are PRHDT and FYEKMQ (reference sequence). The chain's CDR3 is CASSLSGQGANEQYF. The DNA of the CDR3 is TGCGCCAGCAGCTTATCGGGACAGGGGGCGAACGAGCAGTACTTC. Full variable domain (remainder filled in from reference TRBV13 and TRBJ2-7): AAGVIQSPRHLIKEKRETATLKCYPIPRHDTVYWYQQGPGQDPQFLISFYEKMQSDKGSIPDRFSAQQFSDYHSELNMSSLELGDSALYFCASSLSGQGANEQYFGPGTRLTVT.

The gene calls are TRBV28 and TRBJ2-1; 9 bases are a match to TRBD2. V trimming: 8 bases; J trimming: 6 bases; junction bases outside the gene matches: 8. The germline CDR1 and CDR2 sequences are MDHEN and SYDVKM. The CDR3 sequence is 14 residues long. The CDR3 is CASRGGGAGNEQFF. The CDR3, as DNA: TGTGCCAGCCGGGGCGGGGGGGCTGGCAATGAGCAGTTCTTC.

The gene calls are TRBV5-1 and TRBJ1-2, with 8 bases identical to TRBD1. Per germline, CDR1 SGHRS and CDR2 YFSETQ. This CDR3 has 13 amino acids. J gave up 8 bases and V 4 bases, and 7 bases lay outside the gene matches. The DNA of the CDR3 is TGCGCCAGCAGCACCCCGACAGGGGAAGGCTACACCTTC. Amino acids: CASSTPTGEGYTF.

About this clone itself: The final CDR3 position lacks the conserved phenylalanine or tryptophan, pointing to a likely read error. It is unclear where the CDR3 begins or ends on the DNA, so no DNA is shown, and the CDR3 is as TCRdb lists it. The V call is TRBV30, the J call TRBJ2-7; the table's D gene call, TRBD1, was not cross checked with the DNA. The CDR3 length equals 8 residues, ends included. Germline lookup yields CDR1 GTSNPN and CDR2 SVGIG (reference sequence). This chain's CDR3 is CAWSSGQG.

V is TRBV19 and J is TRBJ2-5, with TRBD2 matching 8 bases. Germline V CDR1 and CDR2: LNHDA, SQIVND (reference sequence). The CDR3 extends over 17 amino acids. Trimming took 1 base from V and 5 from J; bases not matched to a gene: 12. The CDR3 nucleotides read TGTGCCAGTAGTATAGCGCTACTGGCGGGAGGAGGGGAGACCCAGTACTTC. Translating it yields CASSIALLAGGGETQYF.

The chain has TRBV7-2 and TRBJ2-2; TRBD2 aligns across 8 bases. The germline V gene has CDR1 SGHTA and CDR2 FQGNSA. CDR3 size: 16 residues. Germline trimming cut 4 bases from V and 1 base from J; bases unmatched to any gene: 5. The CDR3 region is CASSSYSGVNTGELFF. As DNA, the CDR3 is TGTGCCAGCAGCTCGTATAGCGGGGTGAACACCGGGGAGCTGTTTTTT.

The V gene is TRBV7-9, the J gene TRBJ1-5; D not resolved. V was shortened by 3 bases and J by 5 bases, with 5 bases between the two germline ends. This CDR3 has 12 amino acids. Germline-derived CDR1 and CDR2 are SEHNR and FQNEAQ (reference sequence). The CDR3, as DNA: TGTGCCAGCAGCTTCGTCGATCAGCCCCAGCATTTT. Its translation: CASSFVDQPQHF.

V gene TRBV9 combines with J gene TRBJ2-1; D remains unclear. The V end was cut by 1 base, the J end by 2 bases, with 7 bases between. This CDR3 has 14 amino acids. Germline-derived CDR1 and CDR2 are SGDLS and YYNGEE. This CDR3 is CASSVSQPYNEQFF. Written as DNA, the CDR3 is TGTGCCAGCAGCGTAAGCCAACCCTACAATGAGCAGTTCTTC.

The chain is built from TRBV5-1 and TRBJ1-2; TRBD1 is a possible D gene (5 bases). Looked up from germline, CDR1 is SGHRS and CDR2 is YFSETQ. The CDR3 extends over 13 amino acids. The V end was cut by 0 bases, the J end by 8 bases, with 11 bases between. The DNA for the CDR3 is TGCGCCAGCAGCTTGGGGCAGGGTAGCGGCTACACCTTC. Its translation is CASSLGQGSGYTF.

In the case of this clone: Other DNA sequences in this specimen translate into the identical CDR3. V and J are TRBV6-5 and TRBJ1-2; D might be TRBD1 (5 bases). Trimming pared 0 bases from V and 4 bases from J, leaving 9 bases between. CDR3 size: 14 residues. CDR1 is MNHEY, CDR2 SVGAGI, per germline. The CDR3 spells CASSYSGQGYGYTF. The CDR3, as DNA: TGTGCCAGCAGTTACTCGGGTCAGGGCTATGGCTACACCTTC.

V gene TRBV27 combines with J gene TRBJ2-5; tentative D call: TRBD2 (7 bases). The J call may be faulty, since TRBJ2-7 better matches the DNA end. CDR3 length equals 15 residues. CDR1 is MNHEY, CDR2 SMNVEV, per germline (reference sequence). The CDR3, as DNA: TGTGCCAGCACCCTAAGGGGACGGGGGGACAACGAGCAGTACTTC. Residues: CASTLRGRGDNEQYF.

Notes on this clone: This sample includes further DNA sequences coding for the same CDR3. The rearrangement links TRBV2 to TRBJ1-2, with TRBD1 identical over 7 bases. Germline V gene data show CDR1 as SNHLY and CDR2 as FYNNEI. The CDR3 covers 15 residues. V lost 1 base, J lost 7 bases, and 9 bases stayed unmatched. CDR3 DNA sequence: TGTGCCAGCAGTGAAGGCCGGACGGCAGGGGGTGGCTACACCTTC. Its protein is CASSEGRTAGGGYTF.

The chain links TRBV29-1 to TRBJ1-1; no reliable D call. The CDR3 contains 12 residues. The V and J ends lost 4 bases and 2 bases respectively, with 8 bases between them. In germline, CDR1 is SQVTM, CDR2 ANQGSEA. The CDR3 coding sequence is TGCAGCGTTGGGCGGCGTAACACTGAAGCTTTCTTT. It yields the protein CSVGRRNTEAFF.

The CDR3 loop reads CASSWTGGNTEAFF. In DNA, the CDR3 is TGTGCCAGTAGTTGGACAGGGGGGAACACTGAAGCTTTCTTT. The chain recombines TRBV19 with TRBJ1-1, with TRBD1 matching over 10 bases. Germline CDR1 reads LNHDA; CDR2 reads SQIVND (reference sequence). The CDR3 length is 14 residues. After removal of 5 bases from V and 1 base from J, the junction contained 1 base not matched to a gene.

The chain has TRBV9 and TRBJ1-2, with TRBD1 matching over 9 bases. This CDR3 is 13 amino acids long. The trim removed 5 bases at V and 8 bases at J, leaving 7 bases unmatched. Germline V gene sequence: CDR1 SGDLS, CDR2 YYNGEE. The DNA of the CDR3 is TGTGCCAGCAGGGGACAGGGACTTTTAGGCTACACCTTC. Its protein is CASRGQGLLGYTF.

This chain joins TRBV6-4 and TRBJ2-3, with 12 bases identical to TRBD2. The length of the CDR3 is 15 residues. Per the germline V gene, CDR1 is MRHNA and CDR2 is SNTAGT. V shed 3 bases, J shed 6 bases, and the junction held 4 bases outside the gene matches. The CDR3 coding sequence is TGTGCCAGCAGTGAACTAGCGGGAGGAGGCGATACGCAGTATTTT. It yields the protein CASSELAGGGDTQYF.

The chain uses TRBV29-1 and TRBJ2-1, with 8 bases aligning to TRBD1. Germline V lookup: CDR1 SQVTM, CDR2 ANQGSEA. V trimming: 8 bases; J trimming: 10 bases; junction bases outside the gene matches: 13. The length of the CDR3 is 13 residues. CDR3 sequence reads: CSIRQGSLSEQFF. The CDR3 region has the DNA TGCAGCATTAGACAGGGGAGCCTTTCGGAGCAGTTCTTC.

Concerning this clone: This sample includes further DNA sequences coding for the same CDR3. This chain links TRBV18 with TRBJ1-1; 9 nucleotides line up with TRBD1. The V gene end was trimmed by 3 bases and the J gene end by 5 bases; junction bases not matched to a gene: 1. Germline-derived CDR1 and CDR2 are KGHSH and LQKENI. This CDR3 has 13 residues. The CDR3 DNA is TGTGCCAGCTCACCGGACAGGGGAACTGAAGCTTTCTTT. It codes for CASSPDRGTEAFF. Using reference TRBV18 and TRBJ1-1 for the parts outside the CDR3, the full variable domain is NAGVMQNPRHLVRRRGQEARLRCSPMKGHSHVYWYRQLPEEGLKFMVYLQKENIIDESGMPKERFSAEFPKEGPSILRIQQVVRGDSAAYFCASSPDRGTEAFFGQGTRLTVV.

The chain recombines TRBV6-1 with TRBJ2-5; a weak D match, TRBD1 (5 bases). The CDR3 spans 14 residues. Germline-derived CDR1 and CDR2 are MNHNS and SASEGT. Trimming removed 0 bases from V and 4 bases from J, with 9 bases in between. The CDR3 DNA sequence: TGTGCCAGCAGTGAAGCTATTAGGGGAGAGACCCAGTACTTC. Residues: CASSEAIRGETQYF.